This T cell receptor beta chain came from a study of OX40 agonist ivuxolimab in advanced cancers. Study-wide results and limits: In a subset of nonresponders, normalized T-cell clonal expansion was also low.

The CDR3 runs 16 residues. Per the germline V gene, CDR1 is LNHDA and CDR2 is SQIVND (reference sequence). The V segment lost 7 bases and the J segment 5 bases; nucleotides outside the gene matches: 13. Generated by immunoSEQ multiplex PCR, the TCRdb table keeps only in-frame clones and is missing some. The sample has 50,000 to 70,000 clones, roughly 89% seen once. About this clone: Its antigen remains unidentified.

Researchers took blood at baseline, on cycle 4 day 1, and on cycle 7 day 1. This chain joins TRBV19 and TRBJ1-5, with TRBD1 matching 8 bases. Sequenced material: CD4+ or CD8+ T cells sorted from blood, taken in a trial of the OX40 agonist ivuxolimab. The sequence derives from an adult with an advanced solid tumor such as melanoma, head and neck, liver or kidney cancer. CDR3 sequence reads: CASMIEVGTGYQPQHF. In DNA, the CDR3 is TGTGCCAGTATGATCGAGGTAGGGACAGGTTATCAGCCCCAGCATTTT.